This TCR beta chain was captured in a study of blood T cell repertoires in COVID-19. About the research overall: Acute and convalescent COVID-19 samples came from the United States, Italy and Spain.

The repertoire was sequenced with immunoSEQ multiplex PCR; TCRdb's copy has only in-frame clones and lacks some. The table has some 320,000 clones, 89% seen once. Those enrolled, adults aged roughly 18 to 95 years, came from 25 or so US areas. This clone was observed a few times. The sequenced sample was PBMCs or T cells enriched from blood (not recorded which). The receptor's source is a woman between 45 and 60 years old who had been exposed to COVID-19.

The CDR3 loop is CASSIGGQTNEKLFF. Written as DNA, the CDR3 is TGTGCCAGTAGTATTGGGGGACAGACTAATGAAAAACTGTTTTTT. The V and J genes are TRBV19 and TRBJ1-4; 7 bases align to TRBD1. Germline V CDR1 and CDR2: LNHDA, SQIVND (reference sequence). Germline trimming cut 3 bases from V and 2 bases from J; bases unmatched to any gene: 3. This CDR3 region has 15 residues.